This T cell receptor beta chain comes out of a study of a mutant IDH1 vaccine in newly diagnosed glioma. Across the study: Treatment recipients were roughly 62% male and 37.5% female, and their mean age was about 40 years. Patients arrived already treated with radiotherapy, temozolomide, or both, most having had both.

The table came from immunoSEQ multiplex PCR; TCRdb's copy has only in-frame clones and leaves some out. The table has tens of thousands of clones, approximately 90% seen once. Time point specified: baseline, week 1 (first vaccination visit). Treatment reported: pre-vaccination baseline after standard-of-care therapy. Each donor presented with a new WHO grade 3 or 4 astrocytoma that tested IDH1-mutant and showed ATRX loss. Per germline, CDR1 SGHAT and CDR2 FQDESV (reference sequence). The CDR3 sequence is 13 residues long. V gave up 5 bases and J gave up 4 bases, with 11 bases separating them. Source: PBMCs, taken from a glioma patient treated with radiotherapy, temozolomide or both. The sequence came from a man under 40 with glioma. The chain is built from TRBV11-1 and TRBJ1-2; perhaps TRBD1 as D (6 bases). DNA of the CDR3: TGTGCCAGCAGCCCACGGGACATCTATGGCTACACCTTC. Residues: CASSPRDIYGYTF. The complete variable domain, with remaining parts taken from reference TRBV11-1 and TRBJ1-2, reads EAEVAQSPRYKITEKSQAVAFWCDPISGHATLYWYRQILGQGPELLVQFQDESVVDDSQLPKDRFSAERLKGVDSTLKIQPAELGDSAMYLCASSPRDIYGYTFGSGTRLTVV.